These 9 T cell receptor beta chains originate from one sample sequenced in a study of cytomegalovirus exposure and HLA in healthy donors. Both 60 Vbeta primers and 13 Jbeta primers went into the PCR. The repertoire was sequenced with immunoSEQ multiplex PCR; TCRdb's copy has only in-frame clones and lacks some. The sample has approximately 100,000 clones, under 80% seen once. The sample consisted of PBMCs. The receptors here all came from a man aged 40-55 years in good health and CMV-seronegative.

The V gene is TRBV9, the J gene TRBJ1-4; a weak D match, TRBD1 (6 bases). V was cut by 0 bases and J by 8 bases, with 14 bases left in between. The germline V gene has CDR1 SGDLS and CDR2 YYNGEE. The CDR3 length is 15 residues. This CDR3 is CASSVAYTGLEKLFF. For the CDR3, the DNA is TGTGCCAGCAGCGTAGCGTATACAGGGTTGGAAAAACTGTTTTTT.

The chain carries TRBV15 and TRBJ2-3; 11 bases fit TRBD2. The V and J ends lost 1 base and 2 bases, in that order; junction bases with no gene match: 8. The CDR3 runs to 18 residues. The germline V gene has CDR1 LNHNV and CDR2 YYDKDF (reference sequence). CDR3: CATSRGLASGGPTDTQYF. CDR3 in DNA: TGTGCCACCAGCAGAGGTCTCGCTAGCGGGGGGCCCACAGATACGCAGTATTTT.

The rearrangement links TRBV27 to TRBJ1-1; TRBD1 agrees at 9 bases. This CDR3 region has 13 residues. The J segment lost 8 bases and the V segment lost 8 bases, leaving 9 bases of the junction unmatched. The germline gives CDR1 MNHEY, CDR2 SMNVEV (reference sequence). In DNA, the CDR3 is TGTGCCAGCGGGGGACAGGGCATCGGAGAAGCTTTCTTT. It codes for CASGGQGIGEAFF.

V and J are TRBV7-9 and TRBJ1-1, with 9 positions matching TRBD1. CDR3 length: 16 residues. Per germline, CDR1 SEHNR and CDR2 FQNEAQ (reference sequence). Trimming took 4 bases from V and 0 from J; bases not matched to a gene: 6. CDR3: CASSSGQGRVNTEAFF. The CDR3 DNA reads TGTGCCAGCAGCTCCGGACAGGGGAGGGTGAACACTGAAGCTTTCTTT.

The chain recombines TRBV5-8 with TRBJ2-5, with 9 bases matching TRBD1. Unmatched junction bases numbered 6, after V lost 2 bases and J lost 7 bases. Germline-derived CDR1 and CDR2 are SGHTS and YDEGEE. CDR3 size: 14 residues. DNA of the CDR3: TGTGCCAGCAGCTTCGGACAGGGGTCTGGGACCCAGTACTTC. Translated, it gives CASSFGQGSGTQYF. The full variable domain, rest sourced from reference TRBV5-8 and TRBJ2-5, is EAGVTQSPTHLIKTRGQQATLRCSPISGHTSVYWYQQALGLGLQFLLWYDEGEERNRGNFPPRFSGRQFPNYSSELNVNALELEDSALYLCASSFGQGSGTQYFGPGTRLLVL.

This chain uses TRBV2 with TRBJ2-1, with D perhaps matching TRBD1 (5 bases). V was pared by 6 bases and J by 7 bases, with 10 bases between. The CDR3 is 12 residues long. Germline-derived CDR1 and CDR2 are SNHLY and FYNNEI. CDR3 bases: TGTGCCAGCAGCCGCAGGGATAATGAGCAGTTCTTC. It is translated as CASSRRDNEQFF. Combining the CDR3 with reference TRBV2 and TRBJ2-1 gives the whole variable domain EPEVTQTPSHQVTQMGQEVILRCVPISNHLYFYWYRQILGQKVEFLVSFYNNEISEKSEIFDDQFSVERPDGSNFTLKIRSTKLEDSAMYFCASSRRDNEQFFGPGTRLTVL.

Written as DNA, the CDR3 is TGCGCCAGCAGCTTAGCGGGGGAGCTGTTTTTT. Protein product: CASSLAGELFF. The chain uses TRBV5-1 and TRBJ2-2, with D unresolved. Trimming stripped 2 bases from V and 8 bases from J, with 4 bases between. CDR3 length equals 11 residues. Germline CDR1 reads SGHRS; CDR2 reads YFSETQ.

The V call is TRBV20-1, the J call TRBJ2-7; tentatively, D is TRBD1 (5 bases). Germline V gene data show CDR1 as DFQATT and CDR2 as SNEGSKA (reference sequence). This CDR3 spans 11 amino acids. The CDR3 is CSASRLGQGVV. CDR3 in DNA: TGCAGTGCTAGTAGGTTGGGGCAGGGCGTGGTC.

This rearrangement joins TRBV28 to TRBJ2-7; possible D gene TRBD1, 6 bases. The CDR3 totals 13 residues. V was clipped by 2 bases and J by 1 base, with 6 bases between them. Germline CDR1 and CDR2: MDHEN and SYDVKM. For the CDR3, the DNA is TGTGCCAGCAGTTTAACAGGGTCCTACGAGCAGTACGTC. It translates to CASSLTGSYEQYV.